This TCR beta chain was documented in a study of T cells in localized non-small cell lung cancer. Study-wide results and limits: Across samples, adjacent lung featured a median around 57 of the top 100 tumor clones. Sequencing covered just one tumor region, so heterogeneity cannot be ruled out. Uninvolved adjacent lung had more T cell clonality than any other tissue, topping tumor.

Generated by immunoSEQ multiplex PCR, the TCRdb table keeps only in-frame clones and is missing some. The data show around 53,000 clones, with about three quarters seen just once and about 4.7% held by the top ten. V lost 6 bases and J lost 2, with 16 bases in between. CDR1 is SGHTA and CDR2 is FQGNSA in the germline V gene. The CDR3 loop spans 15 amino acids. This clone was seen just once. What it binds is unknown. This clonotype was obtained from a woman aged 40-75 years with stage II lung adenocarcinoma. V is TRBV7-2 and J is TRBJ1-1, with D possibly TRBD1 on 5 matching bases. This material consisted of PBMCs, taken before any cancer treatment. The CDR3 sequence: CASSLTWGLNTEAFF. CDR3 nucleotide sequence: TGTGCCAGCAGTCTTACTTGGGGACTTAACACTGAAGCTTTCTTT.